The rows below give T cell receptor beta chains drawn from one sample of a study of blood T cell repertoires in COVID-19. Only in-frame clones appear in the TCRdb table, and some are missing; sequencing was by immunoSEQ multiplex PCR. The sample holds around 290,000 clones, more than 70% seen once. Sequencing was carried out using PBMCs or T cells enriched from blood (not recorded which). The source is a woman aged 60 to 75 in a cohort exposed to, infected with or recovered from COVID-19 (not recorded which). Each CDR3 is given with its conserved first and last residue. A D gene is named only where the DNA matches it firmly. Clone size is stated in some rows and not others, as once, few, many or a class when expanded.

j_call d_call clone_size v_call cdr3_nt cdr3_aa
TRBJ1-4 NA NA TRBV7-2 TGTGCCAGCAGCTTGAGGGCCTCGGTTGGCGAAAAACTGTTTTTT CASSLRASVGEKLFF
TRBJ2-2 TRBD2 NA TRBV7-8 TGTGCCAGCAGCTTCCCGACTAGCGGGGGCACCGGGGAGCTGTTTTTT CASSFPTSGGTGELFF
TRBJ2-4 TRBD1 once TRBV4-1 TGCGCCAGCAGCTCACTCCGGGACAGGACAAACCTTATTCAGTACTTC CASSSLRDRTNLIQYF
TRBJ2-2 NA NA TRBV11-2 TGTGCCAGCAGCTTAGGGGGCAGGGGCACCGGGGAGCTGTTTTTT CASSLGGRGTGELFF
TRBJ1-5 NA NA TRBV19 TGTGCCAGTAGTATTAGGACAGAGAATAGCAATCAGCCCCAGCATTTT CASSIRTENSNQPQHF
TRBJ2-5 TRBD2 NA TRBV13 TGTGCCAGCAGCCGACGACTAGCGGGAGGGCAAGAGACCCAGTACTTC CASSRRLAGGQETQYF
TRBJ2-2 TRBD1 NA TRBV24-1 TGTGCCACCAGTGATTTCCCCAGGGGGAGCACCGGGGAGCTGTTTTTT CATSDFPRGSTGELFF
TRBJ2-7 NA NA TRBV29-1 TGCAGCGTTGAAGGGGCCTCTTACGAGCAGTACTTC CSVEGASYEQYF
TRBJ2-3 TRBD2 NA TRBV15 TGTGCCACCAGCAGGAAACTAGCGGGTAACACAGATACGCAGTATTTT CATSRKLAGNTDTQYF
TRBJ2-3 NA NA TRBV5-4 TGTGCCAGCAGCTTCCCTGACGGGCGGGCTACGCAGTATTTT CASSFPDGRATQYF
TRBJ2-7 NA NA TRBV19 TGTGCCAGTAACCAGGGGGGCAGATCCTACGAGCAGTACTTC CASNQGGRSYEQYF
TRBJ2-3 TRBD2 NA TRBV5-6 TGTGCCAGCAGCTTGGATCTAGCGGGAGGGCCAACAGATACGCAGTATTTT CASSLDLAGGPTDTQYF
TRBJ2-7 TRBD1 NA TRBV5-1 TGCGCCAGCAGCTTGGGGACAGGGGGGAACATGAACGAGCAGTACTTC CASSLGTGGNMNEQYF
TRBJ2-7 TRBD1 few TRBV18 TGTGCCAGCTCACCACTGGGGCAGGGGGCTTTAGGCGAGCAGTACTTC CASSPLGQGALGEQYF
TRBJ2-1 TRBD1 NA TRBV7-6 TGTGCCAGCAGCTTAGTAGGACAGGGGAACAATGAGCAGTTCTTC CASSLVGQGNNEQFF
TRBJ2-3 TRBD2 few TRBV19 TGTGCCAGTAGTGCTCGACTAGCGCCTAGCACAGATACGCAGTATTTT CASSARLAPSTDTQYF
TRBJ2-1 TRBD2 NA TRBV6-5 TGTGCCAGCAGTTTACAACCGGGACTAGCGGGAGCTGAGCAGTTCTTC CASSLQPGLAGAEQFF
TRBJ1-4 NA NA TRBV30 TGTGCCGGAGCGGGAGTAGAGACTAATGAAAAACTGTTTTTT CAGAGVETNEKLFF
TRBJ2-2 TRBD1 NA TRBV18 TGTGCCAGCTCAAAAACACAGGGGGCGAACACCGGGGAGCTGTTTTTT CASSKTQGANTGELFF
TRBJ2-4 NA NA TRBV28 TGTGCCAGCAGTTCAGGGGATTGGGCCAAAAACATTCAGTACTTC CASSSGDWAKNIQYF
TRBJ1-2 NA NA TRBV18 TGTGCCAGCTCACCGTCCCCTGACTATGGCTACACCTTC CASSPSPDYGYTF
TRBJ1-1 NA NA TRBV7-2 TGTGCCAGCAGCGTCTACCTTCCCGCGGGTGAAGCTTTCTTT CASSVYLPAGEAFF
TRBJ1-2 NA NA TRBV4-2 TGTGCCAGCAGCCAAGATGAACCCTTGGGCAAAGGCTACACCTTC CASSQDEPLGKGYTF
TRBJ2-7 NA NA TRBV9 TGTGCCAGCAGCGTCGACAGTGGGGTCAACGAGCAGTACTTC CASSVDSGVNEQYF
TRBJ1-3 TRBD1 NA TRBV2 TGTGCCAGCAGTACTACAGGGGTCAGAAACACCATATATTTT CASSTTGVRNTIYF
TRBJ1-1 TRBD1 once TRBV3-1/TRBV3-2 TGTGCCAGCAGCCCTCGACAGGGACAGAACACTGAAGCTTTCTTT CASSPRQGQNTEAFF
TRBJ2-1 NA NA TRBV2 TGTGCCAGCAGTTTGGGGCAGCTCAATGAGCAGTTCTTC CASSLGQLNEQFF
TRBJ2-7 NA NA TRBV29-1 TGCAGCGTTGGGATACAGGGACACGAGCAGTACTTC CSVGIQGHEQYF
TRBJ2-3 TRBD1 NA TRBV28 TGTGCCAGCAGTATACAGGGGGCGTACACAGATACGCAGTATTTT CASSIQGAYTDTQYF
TRBJ2-7 TRBD1 once TRBV4-1 TGCGCCAGCAGCCAATCAGGACAGGGGGCGCGGGAGCAGTACTTC CASSQSGQGAREQYF
TRBJ2-6 TRBD1 once TRBV5-6 TGTGCCAGCAGCTTGACAGGGGTGGGAGGGGCCAACGTCCTGACTTTC CASSLTGVGGANVLTF
TRBJ2-3 TRBD1 NA TRBV5-1 TGCGCCAGCAGCTCTGGACAGGGGAAAATCGATACGCAGTATTTT CASSSGQGKIDTQYF
TRBJ2-3 TRBD2 NA TRBV2 TGTGCCAGCAGTCGACTAGCGGGAGGGAGGGATACGCAGTATTTT CASSRLAGGRDTQYF
TRBJ2-1 TRBD2 NA TRBV27 TGTGCCAGCAGTTTATTTCCAGTAACTAGCGGAGGGGCCTACAATGAGCAGTTCTTC CASSLFPVTSGGAYNEQFF
TRBJ1-6 NA NA TRBV7-9 TGTGCCAGCAGCTTATCGGGGGGCAGTAGTTCACCCCTCCACTTT CASSLSGGSSSPLHF
TRBJ2-5 TRBD1 NA TRBV5-6 TGTGCCAGCAGCCGACGGACAGGTTTAGAGACCCAGTACTTC CASSRRTGLETQYF
TRBJ2-2 TRBD2 NA TRBV30 TGTGCCTGGAGGCTAGCGGGAGGCTACGGGGAGCTGTTTTTT CAWRLAGGYGELFF
TRBJ2-7 TRBD2 NA TRBV19 TGTGCCAGTAGTCAACTAGCGGGAGGAAGCGGCTACGAGCAGTACTTC CASSQLAGGSGYEQYF
TRBJ1-2 NA NA TRBV19 TGTGCCAGTAGTATAGAGGACAGCCCGCTATTTAACTATGGCTACACCTTC CASSIEDSPLFNYGYTF
TRBJ2-7 NA NA TRBV12-3/TRBV12-4 TGTGCCAGCAGTTTGCTAGACTACGAGCAGTACTTC CASSLLDYEQYF
TRBJ1-5 NA once TRBV7-2 TGTGCCAGCAGCTTTAGGAGGGGAGATAATCAGCCCCAGCATTTT CASSFRRGDNQPQHF